Included here is one T cell receptor beta chain sequence, with context. The data originate from a study of blood T cell repertoires in COVID-19. Study overall: PBMCs, B-cell-depleted T cells, or T cells were the source of the cDNA or gDNA that made up the material.

Methods used by the authors: Reference gene primer amplification gave estimated nucleated cell counts. The method was immunoSEQ multiplex PCR; TCRdb's version includes in-frame clones alone and lacks a portion of them. From that table come the V and J calls and clone size; the DNA was used to work out D and trimming. This sample yields about 58,000 clones, of which 89% are seen a single time; roughly 13% belongs to the top ten. Trimming cost V 5 bases and J 10 bases, with 21 bases left between them. The CDR3 extends over 16 amino acids. From germline, CDR1 is SGHVS and CDR2 FQNEAQ. The clonotype was recovered from a woman aged 55 to 70 with active COVID-19. The rearrangement joins TRBV7-8 to TRBJ1-6, with D possibly matching TRBD1 (6 bases). Sequencing input: peripheral blood. In DNA form, the CDR3 reads TGTGCCAGCAGCGCGAAACAGGGTGGAGGAAGCTCACCCCTCCACTTT. It encodes CASSAKQGGGSSPLHF.